Listed here are 19 T cell receptor beta chains from one sample, sequenced in a study of T-cell reconstitution after alpha-beta-depleted transplantation in children. The TCRbeta library incorporated unique molecular identifiers. TCRdb ran MiXCR on the PCR reads and lists one entry per CDR3 protein. The sample has about 120,000 distinct CDR3 sequences; more than 20% are singletons. Sequenced material: PBMCs, mostly from graft donor cells, taken 180 days after TCRalphabeta/CD19-depleted stem cell transplant. These receptors came from a male patient aged 2 to 9 who had a stem cell transplant for chronic granulomatous disease, so the T cells may come from the graft donor.

This clonotype turned up a few times. The gene calls are TRBV20-1 and TRBJ2-3, with 7 bases that match TRBD1. Germline V gives CDR1 DFQATT, CDR2 SNEGSKA (reference sequence). Trimming at V came to 6 bases and at J to 10 bases, leaving 7 bases not matched to a gene. The CDR3 spans 11 residues. DNA of the CDR3: TGCAGTGCGGACGACAGGGTTGCGCAGTATTTT. It translates to CSADDRVAQYF.

This chain uses TRBV7-2 with TRBJ2-1, with no clear D. The CDR3 contains 13 residues. Trimming took off 5 bases at V and 11 bases at J, with 16 bases between the two ends. The V gene's germline CDR1 is SGHTA and CDR2 FQGNSA. CDR3 loop: CASSLDFRYQQFF. CDR3 in DNA: TGTGCCAGCAGCCTCGATTTTAGGTATCAGCAGTTCTTC. Together with reference TRBV7-2 and TRBJ2-1, the CDR3 gives the full variable domain: GAGVSQSPSNKVTEKGKDVELRCDPISGHTALYWYRQSLGQGLEFLIYFQGNSAPDKSGLPSDRFSAERTGGSVSTLTIQRTQQEDSAVYLCASSLDFRYQQFFGPGTRLTVL.

The chain has TRBV4-3 and TRBJ2-5; D is undetermined. This CDR3 contains 14 residues. V was shortened by 1 base and J by 2 bases, with 8 bases between the two germline ends. Germline CDR1 reads LGHNA; CDR2 reads YSLEER. CDR3 amino acids: CASSQVVLQETQYF. The CDR3 region has the DNA TGCGCCAGCAGCCAAGTGGTTCTACAAGAGACCCAGTACTTC.

The rearrangement links TRBV27 to TRBJ2-3; D not certain. The CDR3 is 16 residues long. Germline V lookup: CDR1 MNHEY, CDR2 SMNVEV (reference sequence). Trimming pared 5 bases from V and 0 bases from J, leaving 15 bases between. The CDR3 DNA reads as TGTGCCAGCAGTCCACAGACCCTGGGCAGCACAGATACGCAGTATTTT. This codes for CASSPQTLGSTDTQYF.

In DNA form, the CDR3 reads TGTGCCAGTAGGGCACGACAGGGCCGGACTGAAGCTTTCTTT. Translation gives CASRARQGRTEAFF. The V and J genes are TRBV19 and TRBJ1-1, with 7 nucleotides matching TRBD1. Looked up from germline, CDR1 is LNHDA and CDR2 is SQIVND (reference sequence). The CDR3 is made up of 14 amino acids. With V trimmed by 6 bases and J by 5 bases, 9 bases remained unmatched.

The genes are TRBV12-3 or TRBV12-4 and TRBJ2-7, with 12 positions matching TRBD2. CDR3 length equals 15 residues. Trimming took 6 bases from V and 4 from J; bases not matched to a gene: 7. CDR3 bases: TGTGCCAGCAGCTTCGCGGGACTAGCGGGTTACGAGCAGTACTTC. It translates to CASSFAGLAGYEQYF.

There are many counts of this clonotype. The V and J genes are TRBV20-1 and TRBJ1-1; D gene ambiguous. Per the germline V gene, CDR1 is DFQATT and CDR2 is SNEGSKA (reference sequence). V lost 5 bases and J 5 bases, leaving 9 bases between the germline ends. The CDR3 extends over 11 amino acids. In DNA, the CDR3 is TGCAGTGCTCTCGGGTGGACTGAAGCTTTCTTT. Its translation is CSALGWTEAFF.

The chain joins TRBV12-3 or TRBV12-4 to TRBJ2-3; TRBD1 agrees at 9 bases. After removal of 6 bases from V and 4 bases from J, the junction contained 2 bases not matched to a gene. The CDR3 runs 13 residues. CDR3 region: CASRRTGADTQYF. In DNA, the CDR3 is TGTGCCAGCAGGAGGACAGGGGCAGATACGCAGTATTTT.

This clonotype was seen many times. J is TRBJ2-1 and V is TRBV28; perhaps D is TRBD1 or TRBD2 (5 bases each). V gave up 8 bases and J gave up 6 bases, with 20 bases separating them. CDR3 length: 15 residues. Germline lookup yields CDR1 MDHEN and CDR2 SYDVKM. For the CDR3, the DNA is TGTGCCAGCTGGGAGAGGGGATCCTCGGTCAATGAGCAGTTCTTC. It is translated as CASWERGSSVNEQFF.

This clonotype was seen a single time. The genes are TRBV5-1 and TRBJ2-7, with 9 bases matching TRBD1. The CDR3 is 17 amino acids. CDR1 SGHRS and CDR2 YFSETQ come from the germline V gene. V shed 0 bases and J 2 bases; nucleotides not matched to a gene: 9. The CDR3 loop is CASSLVLRDRVAYEQYF. The DNA for the CDR3 is TGCGCCAGCAGCTTGGTGCTTAGGGACAGGGTTGCCTACGAGCAGTACTTC.

The chain recombines TRBV20-1 with TRBJ2-5; no clear D gene. The CDR3 extends over 15 amino acids. Germline-derived CDR1 and CDR2 are DFQATT and SNEGSKA (reference sequence). V was pared by 0 bases and J by 1 base, with 12 bases between. CDR3 residues: CSARDSLQPQETQYF. The CDR3 DNA follows: TGCAGTGCTAGAGACTCCCTGCAGCCCCAAGAGACCCAGTACTTC.

The sample holds many counts of this clonotype. This sequence joins TRBV5-1 and TRBJ2-3, with 8 nucleotides matching TRBD2. J was trimmed by 4 bases and V by 6 bases; bases with no gene match: 4. Germline CDR1 is SGHRS and CDR2 is YFSETQ. The CDR3 spans 13 residues. CDR3 residues: CASKAGGSDTQYF. CDR3 in DNA: TGCGCCAGCAAGGCGGGAGGATCAGATACGCAGTATTTT.

This clonotype has a handful of counts. The chain recombines TRBV5-1 with TRBJ2-1; 11 positions match TRBD2. CDR3 length: 14 amino acids. Germline V gene sequence: CDR1 SGHRS, CDR2 YFSETQ. Losses at the gene ends were 2 bases for V and 6 bases for J; bases not matched to a gene: 1. This CDR3 reads CASSLGLAGNEQFF. In DNA, the CDR3 is TGCGCCAGCAGCTTAGGACTAGCGGGCAATGAGCAGTTCTTC.

The chain recombines TRBV5-8 with TRBJ2-1, with TRBD1 identical over 9 bases. Germline-derived CDR1 and CDR2 are SGHTS and YDEGEE. This CDR3 is built from 15 residues. V lost 3 bases to trimming and J lost 6 bases; unmatched junction nucleotides: 7. CDR3 amino acids: CASSSPGQGGNEQFF. CDR3 in DNA: TGTGCCAGCAGCTCCCCGGGACAGGGCGGCAATGAGCAGTTCTTC.

This clonotype was observed at least ten times. The chain carries TRBV5-1 and TRBJ2-7, with D perhaps TRBD1 or TRBD2 (5 bases each). The CDR3 totals 14 residues. Looked up from germline, CDR1 is SGHRS and CDR2 is YFSETQ. V was cut by 4 bases and J by 6 bases, with 17 bases left in between. The CDR3 coding sequence is TGCGCCAGCAGCCAACTATCCGGGACCGTCGAGCAGTACTTC. This codes for CASSQLSGTVEQYF.

This rearrangement joins TRBV12-3 or TRBV12-4 to TRBJ2-2, with D uncertain. This CDR3 is built from 15 residues. V shed 8 bases and J shed 0 bases, with 13 bases lying between them. CDR3: CASGKRAANTGELFF. The DNA for the CDR3 is TGTGCCAGCGGGAAAAGGGCGGCGAACACCGGGGAGCTGTTTTTT.

The sample holds a few counts of this clonotype. The genes are TRBV7-2 and TRBJ2-3; D remains unclear. CDR1 is SGHTA and CDR2 is FQGNSA in the germline V gene. CDR3 length equals 14 residues. The V end was cut by 2 bases, the J end by 2 bases, with 8 bases between. The CDR3 sequence: CASSLRPHTDTQYF. CDR3 sequence (DNA): TGTGCCAGCAGCTTAAGGCCTCACACAGATACGCAGTATTTT.

The chain links TRBV2 to TRBJ2-5; 9 bases are shared with TRBD2. The V segment lost 7 bases and the J segment 5 bases; nucleotides outside the gene matches: 14. There are 16 residues in the CDR3. CDR1 and CDR2 from the germline V gene are SNHLY and FYNNEI. The CDR3 region is CASNSAGGLVRETQYF. DNA of the CDR3: TGTGCCAGCAACTCAGCGGGAGGACTGGTTAGGGAGACCCAGTACTTC.

The V gene is TRBV5-1, the J gene TRBJ1-2; TRBD1 agrees at 10 bases. Trimming removed 4 bases from V and 2 bases from J; junction bases left unmatched: 2. CDR3 length equals 14 residues. Per germline, CDR1 SGHRS and CDR2 YFSETQ. The DNA of the CDR3 is TGCGCCAGCAGCGGGACAGGGGTGAACTATGGCTACACCTTC. This gives the protein CASSGTGVNYGYTF.